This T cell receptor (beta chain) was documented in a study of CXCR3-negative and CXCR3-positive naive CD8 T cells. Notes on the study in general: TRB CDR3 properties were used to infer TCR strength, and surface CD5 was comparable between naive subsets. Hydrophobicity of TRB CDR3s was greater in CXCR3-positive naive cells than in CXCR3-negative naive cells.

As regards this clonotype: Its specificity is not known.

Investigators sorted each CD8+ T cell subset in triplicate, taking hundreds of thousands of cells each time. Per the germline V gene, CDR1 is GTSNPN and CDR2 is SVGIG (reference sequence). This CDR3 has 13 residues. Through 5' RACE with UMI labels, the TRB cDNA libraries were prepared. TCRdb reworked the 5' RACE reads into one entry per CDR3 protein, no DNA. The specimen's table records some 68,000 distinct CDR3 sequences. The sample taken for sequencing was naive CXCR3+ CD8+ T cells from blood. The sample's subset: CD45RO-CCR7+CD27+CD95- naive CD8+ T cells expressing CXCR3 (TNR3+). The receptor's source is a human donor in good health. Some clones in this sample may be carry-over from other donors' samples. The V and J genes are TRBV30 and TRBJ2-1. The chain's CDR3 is CAWTGTFYNEQFF.